The 21 T cell receptor beta chains in this list originate from one sample, sequenced in a study of siplizumab effects on memory and regulatory T cells. The data were produced by immunoSEQ multiplex PCR, yet TCRdb's version contains in-frame clones alone and is incomplete. The top ten hold approximately 0.58% of the sample, which has more than 95,000 clones, more than 85% seen once. Sequencing input: Tregs sorted from blood. These receptor sequences come from a human donor in good health.

This rearrangement joins TRBV5-1 to TRBJ2-7; TRBD2 agrees at 11 bases. V gave up 6 bases and J gave up 3 bases; unmatched junction bases: 14. The CDR3 contains 17 residues. Germline values: CDR1 SGHRS, CDR2 YFSETQ. CDR3 DNA sequence: TGCGCCAGCACACGATCTCTCCCGGGACTAGCGGACTACGAGCAGTACTTC. This sequence encodes CASTRSLPGLADYEQYF.

As DNA, the CDR3 is TGTGCCAGCAGCGTAGATCCCAGATATGATGGCTACACCTTC. It translates to CASSVDPRYDGYTF. This chain uses TRBV9 with TRBJ1-2; D is unclear. The V gene lost 0 bases and the J gene lost 6 bases, with 12 bases spanning the gap. The CDR3 runs to 14 residues. Germline V gene sequence: CDR1 SGDLS, CDR2 YYNGEE. The entire variable domain, with the rest obtained from reference TRBV9 and TRBJ1-2, is as follows: DSGVTQTPKHLITATGQRVTLRCSPRSGDLSVYWYQQSLDQGLQFLIQYYNGEERAKGNILERFSAQQFPDLHSELNLSSLELGDSALYFCASSVDPRYDGYTFGSGTRLTVV.

This clone has only a few counts. Other nucleotide sequences in the sample specify the same CDR3. The chain has TRBV27 and TRBJ1-2, with D perhaps TRBD1 (5 bases). Trimming removed 3 bases from V and 0 bases from J, with 14 bases in between. Germline CDR1 reads MNHEY; CDR2 reads SMNVEV (reference sequence). This CDR3 is built from 16 residues. The CDR3, as DNA: TGTGCCAGCAGTTTGGACACGAGGGCGGCTAACTATGGCTACACCTTC. This translates into CASSLDTRAANYGYTF.

The CDR3 coding sequence is TGTGCCTGGAGTGTCCAGGGTAGGGCCCAGTACTTC. Encoded protein: CAWSVQGRAQYF. The chain joins TRBV30 to TRBJ2-5; possible D gene TRBD1, 5 bases. V was pared by 0 bases and J by 9 bases, with 11 bases between. CDR3 length equals 12 residues. Germline CDR1 and CDR2: GTSNPN and SVGIG (reference sequence). Looking up the rest from reference TRBV30 and TRBJ2-5 gives the full variable domain: SQTIHQWPATLVQPVGSPLSLECTVEGTSNPNLYWYRQAAGRGLQLLFYSVGIGQISSEVPQNLSASRPQDRQFILSSKKLLLSDSGFYLCAWSVQGRAQYFGPGTRLLVL.

The CDR3 nucleotides are TGTGCCAGCAGCCCACTGGGGACAGCCCATAATTCACCCCTCCACTTT. Residues: CASSPLGTAHNSPLHF. The chain links TRBV27 to TRBJ1-6, with 7 bases that match TRBD1. The CDR3 is made up of 16 amino acids. V dropped 6 bases and J dropped 5; count of bases not matched to a gene: 10. Per the germline V gene, CDR1 is MNHEY and CDR2 is SMNVEV (reference sequence).

The chain links TRBV19 to TRBJ2-2, with 7 bases fitting TRBD1. Looked up from germline, CDR1 is LNHDA and CDR2 is SQIVND (reference sequence). This CDR3 comprises 14 residues. V lost 5 bases and J lost 1; bases outside the gene matches: 1. The CDR3, as DNA: TGTGCCAGTAGTCGGGACAGGAACACCGGGGAGCTGTTTTTT. Protein: CASSRDRNTGELFF.

V gene TRBV18 combines with J gene TRBJ2-7; D not resolved. Trimming removed 5 bases from V and 7 bases from J, with 9 bases in between. The CDR3 contains 11 residues. Per the germline V gene, CDR1 is KGHSH and CDR2 is LQKENI. The CDR3 sequence is CASSAGGEQYF. The DNA of the CDR3 is TGTGCCAGCTCAGCCGGTGGGGAGCAGTACTTC.

The CDR3 DNA follows: TGTGCCAGCAGCCAGGGGTCTTTGCAGTTCTTC. Protein product: CASSQGSLQFF. The V and J genes are TRBV7-2 and TRBJ2-1, with D possibly TRBD1 on 6 matching bases. The CDR3 is 11 residues long. The V end was cut by 5 bases, the J end by 12 bases, with 11 bases between. CDR1 and CDR2 from the germline V gene are SGHTA and FQGNSA.

V gene TRBV7-3 combines with J gene TRBJ2-1, with 11 nucleotides matching TRBD1. V shed 6 bases, J shed 7 bases, and the junction held 5 bases outside the gene matches. The CDR3 sequence is 14 residues long. The germline gives CDR1 SGHTA, CDR2 FQGTGA. The CDR3 loop is CASSKGQGGNEQFF. The CDR3 coding sequence is TGTGCCAGCAGTAAGGGACAGGGGGGAAATGAGCAGTTCTTC.

The chain employs TRBV5-6 and TRBJ1-5; the D is unclear. Germline CDR1 and CDR2: SGHDT and YYEEEE. This CDR3 is built from 12 residues. Trimming pared 1 base from V and 7 bases from J, leaving 6 bases between. This CDR3 reads CASSLPGQPQHF. The CDR3 DNA sequence: TGTGCCAGCAGCTTGCCGGGGCAGCCCCAGCATTTT.

In its sample, this clone was seen a few times. This chain connects TRBV4-3 to TRBJ1-4; D perhaps matches TRBD1 (5 bases). The CDR3 consists of 15 residues. Germline V gene sequence: CDR1 LGHNA, CDR2 YSLEER. Deletions cut 0 bases from V and 8 bases from J, with 13 bases between. The CDR3 loop is CASSQEWGGAEKLFF. Written as DNA, the CDR3 is TGCGCCAGCAGCCAAGAATGGGGGGGAGCGGAAAAACTGTTTTTT.

In this sample, this clone turned up a few times. This chain links TRBV11-2 with TRBJ2-7, with D unresolved. Germline CDR1 and CDR2: SGHAT and FQNNGV. The CDR3 extends over 11 amino acids. V was clipped by 4 bases and J by 4 bases, with 5 bases between them. The CDR3 region has the DNA TGTGCCAGCAGCTCCGCTTACGAGCAGTACTTC. Translation: CASSSAYEQYF.

The gene calls are TRBV11-3 and TRBJ2-1; 10 nucleotides line up with TRBD1. CDR1 and CDR2 from the germline V gene are SGHNT and YENEEA. This CDR3 spans 17 amino acids. Trimming took 5 bases from V and 3 from J; bases not matched to a gene: 10. CDR3 sequence: CASSRMTGTGDYNEQFF. DNA of the CDR3: TGTGCCAGCAGCCGAATGACCGGGACAGGGGACTACAATGAGCAGTTCTTC.

This chain links TRBV10-3 with TRBJ2-2; D gene unclear. Germline CDR1 is ENHRY and CDR2 is SYGVKD. Trimming pared 6 bases from V and 2 bases from J, leaving 10 bases between. This CDR3 comprises 14 residues. The CDR3 loop reads CAIRDTANTGELFF. CDR3 in DNA: TGTGCCATCAGAGACACCGCTAACACCGGGGAGCTGTTTTTT.

The chain employs TRBV6-5 and TRBJ2-7, with 8 positions matching TRBD1. The CDR3 is 15 amino acids. The germline CDR1 and CDR2 sequences are MNHEY and SVGAGI. V lost 0 bases to trimming and J lost 2 bases; unmatched junction nucleotides: 3. In nucleotides, the CDR3 is TGTGCCAGCAGTTACTCGCCAGGGGGCACCTACGAGCAGTACTTC. Its translation is CASSYSPGGTYEQYF.

This clone was seen only once. The chain joins TRBV2 to TRBJ1-2; D is perhaps TRBD1 (6 bases). CDR1 and CDR2 (germline): SNHLY, FYNNEI. V lost 3 bases, J lost 8 bases, and 13 bases lay in between. The CDR3 consists of 13 residues. The CDR3 loop reads CASSEESGEGYTF. For the CDR3, the DNA is TGTGCCAGCAGTGAGGAGTCAGGGGAAGGCTACACCTTC.

The CDR3 nucleotides read TGTGCCATCAGTGCCGACAGAGATAATTCACCCCTCCACTTT. It is translated as CAISADRDNSPLHF. The chain employs TRBV10-3 and TRBJ1-6; possibly TRBD1 for D (5 bases). Germline loops: CDR1 ENHRY, CDR2 SYGVKD. Trimming left V 4 bases short and J 5 bases short, with 9 bases between. The CDR3 runs 14 residues.

This clone came up once. V gene TRBV5-1 combines with J gene TRBJ2-1; no definite D call. V was cut by 2 bases and J by 3 bases, with 15 bases left in between. The V gene's germline CDR1 is SGHRS and CDR2 YFSETQ. This CDR3 comprises 16 residues. The CDR3 loop reads CASSFGDRAHYNEQFF. DNA for the CDR3: TGCGCCAGCAGCTTTGGGGATAGGGCGCACTACAATGAGCAGTTCTTC.

The chain is built from TRBV5-1 and TRBJ1-2; possibly TRBD1 for D (6 bases). The germline V and J ends were trimmed by 6 bases and 2 bases, with 17 bases remaining between them. Germline CDR1 is SGHRS and CDR2 is YFSETQ. The CDR3 runs to 15 residues. The CDR3 nucleotides are TGCGCCAGCAAGACGGGGTTAGGGGGGAACTATGGCTACACCTTC. This sequence encodes CASKTGLGGNYGYTF.

The chain has TRBV6-5 and TRBJ2-5; 9 bases agree with TRBD1. The length of the CDR3 is 14 residues. Germline V gene lookup returns CDR1 MNHEY and CDR2 SVGAGI. V lost 6 bases and J lost 13; bases outside the gene matches: 15. The CDR3 DNA reads TGTGCCAGCAGACGACCGGGACAGGGCTACCTCCTGTACTTC. Its translation: CASRRPGQGYLLYF.

The V gene is TRBV5-1, the J gene TRBJ1-2; D not certain. The germline V gene encodes CDR1 SGHRS and CDR2 YFSETQ. Trimming pared 1 base from V and 4 bases from J, leaving 11 bases between. The CDR3 length is 14 residues. DNA of the CDR3: TGCGCCAGCAGCTTGCAGGTCGGAGGCTATGGCTACACCTTC. This translates into CASSLQVGGYGYTF.